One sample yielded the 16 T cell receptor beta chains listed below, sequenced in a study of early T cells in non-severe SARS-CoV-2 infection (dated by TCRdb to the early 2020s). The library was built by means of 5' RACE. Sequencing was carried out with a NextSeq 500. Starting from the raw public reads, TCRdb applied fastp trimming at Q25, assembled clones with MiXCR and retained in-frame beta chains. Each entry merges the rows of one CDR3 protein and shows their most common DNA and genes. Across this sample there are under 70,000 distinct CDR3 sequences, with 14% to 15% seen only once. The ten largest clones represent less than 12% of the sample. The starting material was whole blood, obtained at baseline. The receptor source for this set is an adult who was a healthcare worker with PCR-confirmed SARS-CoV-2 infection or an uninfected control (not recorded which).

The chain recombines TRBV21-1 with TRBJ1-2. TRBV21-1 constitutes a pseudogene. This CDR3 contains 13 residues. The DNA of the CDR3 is TGTGCCAGCAGCAAAGGGGTCCACTATGGCTACACCTTC. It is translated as CASSKGVHYGYTF.

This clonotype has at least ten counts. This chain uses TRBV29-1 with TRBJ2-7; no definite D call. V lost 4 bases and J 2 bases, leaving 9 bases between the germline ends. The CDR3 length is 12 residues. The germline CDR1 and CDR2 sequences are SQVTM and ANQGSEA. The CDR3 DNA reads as TGCAGCGTTGGGGAAGGGACCTACGAGCAGTACTTC. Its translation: CSVGEGTYEQYF.

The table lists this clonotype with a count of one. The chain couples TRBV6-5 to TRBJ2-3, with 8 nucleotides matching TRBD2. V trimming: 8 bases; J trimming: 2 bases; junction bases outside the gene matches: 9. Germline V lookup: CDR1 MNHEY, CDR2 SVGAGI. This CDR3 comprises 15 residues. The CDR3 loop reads CASGQTSANTDTQYF. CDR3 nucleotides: TGTGCCAGCGGTCAGACTAGCGCCAACACAGATACGCAGTATTTT.

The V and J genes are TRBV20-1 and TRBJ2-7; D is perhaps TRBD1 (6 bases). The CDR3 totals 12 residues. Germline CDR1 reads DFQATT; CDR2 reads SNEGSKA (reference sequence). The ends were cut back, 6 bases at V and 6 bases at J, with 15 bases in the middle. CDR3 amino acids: CSAQGNPPEQYF. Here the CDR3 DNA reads TGCAGTGCCCAGGGGAACCCTCCCGAGCAGTACTTC.

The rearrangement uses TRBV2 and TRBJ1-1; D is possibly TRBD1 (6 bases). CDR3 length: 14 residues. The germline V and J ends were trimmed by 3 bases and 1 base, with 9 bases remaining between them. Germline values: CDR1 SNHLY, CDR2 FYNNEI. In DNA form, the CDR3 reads TGTGCCAGCAGTGACGGGGGCTCGAACACTGAAGCTTTCTTT. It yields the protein CASSDGGSNTEAFF.

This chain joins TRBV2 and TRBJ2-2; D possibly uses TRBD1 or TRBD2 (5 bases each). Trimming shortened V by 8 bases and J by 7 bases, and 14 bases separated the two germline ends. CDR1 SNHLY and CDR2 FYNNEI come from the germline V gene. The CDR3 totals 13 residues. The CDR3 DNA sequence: TGTGCCAGCCCGGGGCATTGTATCGGGGAGCTGTTTTTT. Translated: CASPGHCIGELFF. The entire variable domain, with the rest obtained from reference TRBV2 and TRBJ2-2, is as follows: EPEVTQTPSHQVTQMGQEVILRCVPISNHLYFYWYRQILGQKVEFLVSFYNNEISEKSEIFDDQFSVERPDGSNFTLKIRSTKLEDSAMYFCASPGHCIGELFFGEGSRLTVL.

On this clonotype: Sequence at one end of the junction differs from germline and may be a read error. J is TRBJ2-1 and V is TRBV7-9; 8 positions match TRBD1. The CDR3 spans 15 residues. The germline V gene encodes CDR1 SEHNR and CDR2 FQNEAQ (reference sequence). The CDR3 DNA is TGTGCCAGCAGCTCCAGGGGGCAGTCCTACAATAAGCAGTTCTTC. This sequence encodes CASSSRGQSYNKQFF.

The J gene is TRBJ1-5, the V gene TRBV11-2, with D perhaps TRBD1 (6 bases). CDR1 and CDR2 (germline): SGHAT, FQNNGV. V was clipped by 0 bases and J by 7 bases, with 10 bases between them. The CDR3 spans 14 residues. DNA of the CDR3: TGTGCCAGCAGCTTAGAAGGGGGATGGCAGCCCCAGCATTTT. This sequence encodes CASSLEGGWQPQHF.

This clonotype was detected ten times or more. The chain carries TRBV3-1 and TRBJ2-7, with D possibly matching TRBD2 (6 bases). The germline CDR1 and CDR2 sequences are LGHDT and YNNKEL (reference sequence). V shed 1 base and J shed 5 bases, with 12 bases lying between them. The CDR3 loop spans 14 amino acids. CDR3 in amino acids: CASSQVADTNEQYF. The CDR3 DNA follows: TGTGCCAGCAGCCAAGTAGCGGACACCAACGAGCAGTACTTC.

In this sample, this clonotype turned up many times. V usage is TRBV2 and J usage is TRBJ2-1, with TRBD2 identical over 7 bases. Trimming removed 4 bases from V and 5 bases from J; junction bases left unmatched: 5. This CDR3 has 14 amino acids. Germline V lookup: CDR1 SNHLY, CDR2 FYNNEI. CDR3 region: CASSVAGADNEQFF. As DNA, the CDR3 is TGTGCCAGCAGTGTGGCGGGAGCAGACAATGAGCAGTTCTTC.

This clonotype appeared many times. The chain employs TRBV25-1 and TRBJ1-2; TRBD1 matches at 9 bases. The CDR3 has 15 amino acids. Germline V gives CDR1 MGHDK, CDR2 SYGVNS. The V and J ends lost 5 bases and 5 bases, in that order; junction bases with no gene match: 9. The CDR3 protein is CASSPDRGQGYGYTF. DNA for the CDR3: TGTGCCAGCAGTCCCGACAGGGGACAGGGATATGGCTACACCTTC.

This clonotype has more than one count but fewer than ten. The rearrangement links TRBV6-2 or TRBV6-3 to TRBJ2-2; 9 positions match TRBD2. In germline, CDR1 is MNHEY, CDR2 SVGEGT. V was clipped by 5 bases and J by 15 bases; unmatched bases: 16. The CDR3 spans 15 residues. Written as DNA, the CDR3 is TGTGCCAGCAGTCGACCGGGACTAGCCCCGAACGAGGTGTTTTTT. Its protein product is CASSRPGLAPNEVFF.

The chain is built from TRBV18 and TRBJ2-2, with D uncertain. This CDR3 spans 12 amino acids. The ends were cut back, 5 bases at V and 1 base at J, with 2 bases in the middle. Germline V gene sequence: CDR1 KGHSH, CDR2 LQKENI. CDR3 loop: CASSMNTGELFF. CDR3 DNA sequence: TGTGCCAGCTCAATGAACACCGGGGAGCTGTTTTTT.

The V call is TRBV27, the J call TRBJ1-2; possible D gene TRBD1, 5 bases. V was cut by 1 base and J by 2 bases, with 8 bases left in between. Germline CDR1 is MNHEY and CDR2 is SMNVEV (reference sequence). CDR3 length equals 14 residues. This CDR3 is CASSLFAGNYGYTF. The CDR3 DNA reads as TGTGCCAGCAGTTTATTTGCAGGGAACTATGGCTACACCTTC.

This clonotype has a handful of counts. The CDR3: CSARGVAGAPNTGELFF. The CDR3 DNA follows: TGCAGTGCCCGGGGAGTAGCGGGGGCTCCGAACACCGGGGAGCTGTTTTTT. This chain joins TRBV20-1 and TRBJ2-2; 9 bases map to TRBD2. The V and J ends lost 6 bases and 0 bases, in that order; junction bases with no gene match: 11. The CDR3 has 17 amino acids. Germline values: CDR1 DFQATT, CDR2 SNEGSKA (reference sequence).

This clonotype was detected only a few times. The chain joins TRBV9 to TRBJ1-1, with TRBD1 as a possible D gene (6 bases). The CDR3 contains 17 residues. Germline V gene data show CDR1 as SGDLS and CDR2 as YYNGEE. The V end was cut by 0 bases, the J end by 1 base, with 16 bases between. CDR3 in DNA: TGTGCCAGCAGCGTAGGGACCTTTGGGGGCAAGAACACTGAAGCTTTCTTT. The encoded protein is CASSVGTFGGKNTEAFF.